This T cell receptor (beta chain) comes out of a study of blood T cell repertoires in COVID-19. Study information: The United States, Italy and Spain supplied acute and convalescent COVID-19 samples. Sources were T cells, B-cell-depleted T cells, or PBMCs; the material itself was cDNA or gDNA.

Original analysis: Nucleated cell number was recorded as an estimate derived from reference gene primer amplification. TCRdb's table, derived via immunoSEQ multiplex PCR, lists solely in-frame clones and lacks some. V and J calls and clone size follow that table, whereas D and trimming were derived from the DNA. The sample consists of around 300,000 clones, about four fifths of them appearing once. The origin of this receptor is a man aged 25-40 years with active or convalescent COVID-19. Material for sequencing was peripheral blood.

In DNA, the CDR3 is TGTGTCAGAAGCTTAGGGACTAGTAAAAATGAGCAGTTCTTC. It yields the protein CVRSLGTSKNEQFF. This chain uses TRBV7-5 with TRBJ2-1; the table assigns TRBD2, which was not confirmed against the DNA. TRBV7-5 is classified as a pseudogene. CDR3 length equals 14 residues.